These 20 T cell receptor beta chains were sequenced from one sample in a study of long-term antiretroviral therapy in people with HIV (dated by TCRdb to between 2021 and 2024). The immunoSEQ hsTCRB v3.0 assay was used at survey level resolution to sequence the TRB variable region. TCRdb limited this immuneACCESS table to in-frame rearrangements with V and J called. A share of clones is missing; checked studies link under half to unresolved V genes, and the rest is unexplained. The sample includes over 40,000 clones, with approximately 94% observed a single time. The top ten constitute less than 2.5% of the sample. The input for sequencing was unsorted PBMCs, taken roughly 9.4 years after starting antiretroviral therapy. These receptors originate from a man aged 25-45 years with HIV.

The chain combines TRBV5-1 with TRBJ2-5, with D hard to call. Germline V gives CDR1 SGHRS, CDR2 YFSETQ. V was shortened by 0 bases and J by 4 bases, with 7 bases between the two germline ends. The CDR3 spans 13 residues. The CDR3 loop reads CASSLEGLETQYF. The CDR3 DNA follows: TGCGCCAGCAGCTTGGAAGGGTTAGAGACCCAGTACTTC.

V is TRBV5-5 and J is TRBJ1-2; TRBD1 is a possible D gene (6 bases). Germline V CDR1 and CDR2: SGHKS, YYEKEE (reference sequence). V lost 0 bases to trimming and J lost 2 bases, with 17 bases between them. The length of the CDR3 is 17 residues. CDR3 residues: CASSLVGGGSFNYGYTF. CDR3 in DNA: TGTGCCAGCAGCTTGGTTGGGGGCGGGTCGTTCAACTATGGCTACACCTTC.

The chain employs TRBV4-1 and TRBJ1-4, with D possibly matching TRBD1 (6 bases). Germline-derived CDR1 and CDR2 are MGHRA and YSYEKL. Trimming removed 0 bases at V and 8 bases at J, with 13 bases between. The CDR3 spans 15 residues. The CDR3 region has the DNA TGCGCCAGCAGCCAAGAGGGGACATTAGGAGAAAAACTGTTTTTT. It encodes CASSQEGTLGEKLFF.

V gene TRBV9 combines with J gene TRBJ2-3, with D possibly being TRBD1 (6 bases). With 0 bases removed from V and 2 bases from J, the gap between germline ends came to 34 bases. CDR1 and CDR2 from the germline V gene are SGDLS and YYNGEE. CDR3 size: 23 residues. CDR3 region: CASSVGWGPLTGPSLGTTDTQYF. The CDR3 DNA sequence: TGTGCCAGCAGCGTAGGTTGGGGTCCACTGACAGGTCCTTCCCTCGGAACCACAGATACGCAGTATTTT.

The chain is built from TRBV6-5 and TRBJ1-1, with TRBD1 as a possible D gene (6 bases). The CDR3 is 14 residues long. CDR1 and CDR2 (germline): MNHEY, SVGAGI. V gave up 5 bases and J gave up 1 base, with 11 bases separating them. The CDR3, as DNA: TGTGCCAGCAGTCAGGGGTGGGCGAACACTGAAGCTTTCTTT. Amino acid sequence: CASSQGWANTEAFF.

The chain links TRBV7-6 to TRBJ2-5, with 7 bases identical to TRBD2. From germline, CDR1 is SGHVS and CDR2 FNYEAQ. After removal of 3 bases from V and 2 bases from J, the junction contained 9 bases not matched to a gene. The CDR3 runs 16 residues. DNA for the CDR3: TGTGCCAGCAGCTTGGCACCCGGGGGGATTCAAGAGACCCAGTACTTC. Its translation is CASSLAPGGIQETQYF.

This clone appeared a single time. CDR3 DNA sequence: TGTGCCAGCAGTTGGACAGTTCCCCCCTATACGCAGTATTTT. Translating gives CASSWTVPPYTQYF. The rearrangement uses TRBV27 and TRBJ2-3; weak D call: TRBD1 (6 bases). V lost 4 bases to trimming and J lost 7 bases, with 15 bases between them. CDR3 size: 14 residues. CDR1 and CDR2 from the germline V gene are MNHEY and SMNVEV (reference sequence).

This clone was detected only once. DNA for the CDR3: TGTGCCAGCAGTTACTCGAAAGGGGATACGCAGTATTTT. Protein product: CASSYSKGDTQYF. V usage is TRBV6-6 and J usage is TRBJ2-3, with no clear D. In germline, CDR1 is MNHNY, CDR2 SVGAGI (reference sequence). With 0 bases removed from V and 6 bases from J, the gap between germline ends came to 7 bases. This CDR3 has 13 residues.

The chain carries TRBV6-5 and TRBJ1-2, with TRBD1 as a possible D gene (5 bases). Germline CDR1 is MNHEY and CDR2 is SVGAGI. Trimming took off 6 bases at V and 9 bases at J, with 20 bases between the two ends. The CDR3 length is 14 residues. The CDR3 reads CASSKYDSIYRYTF. For the CDR3, the DNA is TGTGCCAGCAGCAAATACGACAGCATTTATCGCTACACCTTC.

V usage is TRBV2 and J usage is TRBJ1-2; D unclear. The V end was cut by 8 bases, the J end by 8 bases, with 21 bases between. Per germline, CDR1 SNHLY and CDR2 FYNNEI. CDR3 length: 14 amino acids. In DNA, the CDR3 is TGTGCCAGCGTCGAGGGAGAGCCTTCTATGGGCTACACCTTC. Protein sequence: CASVEGEPSMGYTF. Based on the CDR3 plus reference TRBV2 and TRBJ1-2, the full variable domain is EPEVTQTPSHQVTQMGQEVILRCVPISNHLYFYWYRQILGQKVEFLVSFYNNEISEKSEIFDDQFSVERPDGSNFTLKIRSTKLEDSAMYFCASVEGEPSMGYTFGSGTRLTVV.

This clone was recorded once. Other DNA sequences from this sample encode an identical CDR3 as well. This chain uses TRBV25-1 with TRBJ2-5, with D maybe TRBD2 (6 bases). In germline, CDR1 is MGHDK, CDR2 SYGVNS. This CDR3 has 13 residues. Deletions cut 9 bases from V and 5 bases from J, with 16 bases between. The CDR3 nucleotides read TGTGCCAGTAGCGGAGGAGGTTTGGAGACCCAGTACTTC. Its protein product is CASSGGGLETQYF.

The chain carries TRBV7-8 and TRBJ2-7, with D unresolved. Germline values: CDR1 SGHVS, CDR2 FQNEAQ. The CDR3 is 14 residues long. V lost 0 bases to trimming and J lost 1 base, with 7 bases between them. CDR3 sequence reads: CASSLAQSSYEQYF. The CDR3 DNA sequence: TGTGCCAGCAGCTTAGCGCAGAGTTCCTACGAGCAGTACTTC.

Only one count was recorded for this clone. The chain is built from TRBV7-9 and TRBJ1-1; weak D call: TRBD1 (6 bases). With 3 bases removed from V and 1 base from J, the gap between germline ends came to 6 bases. This CDR3 spans 13 amino acids. Per the germline V gene, CDR1 is SEHNR and CDR2 is FQNEAQ (reference sequence). Here the CDR3 reads CASSLGQNTEAFF. DNA of the CDR3: TGTGCCAGCAGCTTGGGACAGAACACTGAAGCTTTCTTT.

As concerns this clone: The limits of the CDR3 on the DNA are not certain, so only TCRdb's listed CDR3 is given. The rearrangement joins TRBV2 to TRBJ2-3; the table's D gene call, TRBD2, was not cross checked with the DNA. Including both end residues, the CDR3 is 14 amino acids long. Germline loops: CDR1 SNHLY, CDR2 FYNNEI. This CDR3 reads CASKSGRAGDTQYF.

The V call is TRBV7-3, the J call TRBJ1-1; the match to TRBD1 covers 8 bases. Per germline, CDR1 SGHTA and CDR2 FQGTGA. Trimming at V came to 1 base and at J to 1 base, leaving 11 bases not matched to a gene. CDR3 length equals 18 residues. This CDR3 reads CASSLSGTGMSQNTEAFF. In nucleotides, the CDR3 is TGTGCCAGCAGCTTAAGCGGGACAGGAATGTCCCAGAACACTGAAGCTTTCTTT.

This chain uses TRBV11-2 with TRBJ2-1, with 10 bases lining up with TRBD2. V was clipped by 1 base and J by 9 bases; unmatched bases: 9. Germline V lookup: CDR1 SGHAT, CDR2 FQNNGV. This CDR3 has 16 residues. The CDR3 here is CASSLGPAGGSSEQFF. As DNA, the CDR3 is TGTGCCAGCAGCTTAGGGCCAGCGGGGGGGTCAAGTGAGCAGTTCTTC.

V usage is TRBV11-2 and J usage is TRBJ1-2; no reliable D call. The CDR3 covers 12 residues. Germline-derived CDR1 and CDR2 are SGHAT and FQNNGV. V was trimmed by 2 bases and J by 8 bases, leaving 9 bases between them. The CDR3 bases are TGTGCCAGCAGCTTAAGCGAAACGGGCTACACCTTC. The encoded protein is CASSLSETGYTF.

V and J are TRBV6-1 and TRBJ1-5, with TRBD1 matching over 9 bases. The V and J ends lost 6 bases and 0 bases, in that order; junction bases with no gene match: 3. The CDR3 covers 15 residues. Looked up from germline, CDR1 is MNHNS and CDR2 is SASEGT. The CDR3 coding sequence is TGTGCCAGCAGCCCGACAGGGGGTAGCAATCAGCCCCAGCATTTT. Its translation: CASSPTGGSNQPQHF.

This clone appeared a single time. For the CDR3, the DNA is TGCGCCAGCAACCCCACTAGCGGGGCCACAGATACGCAGTATTTT. This codes for CASNPTSGATDTQYF. V and J are TRBV5-1 and TRBJ2-3; 10 bases are a match to TRBD2. The CDR3 is 15 residues long. Germline V gene sequence: CDR1 SGHRS, CDR2 YFSETQ. V dropped 6 bases and J dropped 2; count of bases not matched to a gene: 6.

In this sample, this clone turned up a few times. This sample also contains other DNA sequences that code for the same CDR3. The chain carries TRBV7-3 and TRBJ2-3; TRBD2 matches 7 bases. Germline trimming cut 0 bases from V and 4 bases from J; bases unmatched to any gene: 4. CDR3 length: 15 amino acids. CDR1 and CDR2 from the germline V gene are SGHTA and FQGTGA. CDR3 in amino acids: CASSLTPGGSDTQYF. CDR3 in DNA: TGTGCCAGCAGCTTAACCCCCGGGGGGTCAGATACGCAGTATTTT.